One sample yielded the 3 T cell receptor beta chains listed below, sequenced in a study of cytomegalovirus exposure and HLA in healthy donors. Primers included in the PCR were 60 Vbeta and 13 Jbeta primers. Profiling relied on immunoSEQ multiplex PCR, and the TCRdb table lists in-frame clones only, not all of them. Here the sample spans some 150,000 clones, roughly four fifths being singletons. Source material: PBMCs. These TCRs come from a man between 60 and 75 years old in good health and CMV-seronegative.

The CDR3 sequence: CASSFQGGGTEAFF. The CDR3 DNA reads TGCGCCAGCAGCTTTCAGGGGGGAGGTACTGAAGCTTTCTTT. This chain joins TRBV5-1 and TRBJ1-1; 7 positions agree with TRBD1. J lost 5 bases, V lost 2 bases, and 6 bases had no gene match. Looked up from germline, CDR1 is SGHRS and CDR2 is YFSETQ. The CDR3 has 14 residues. The variable domain in full, completed from reference TRBV5-1 and TRBJ1-1, reads KAGVTQTPRYLIKTRGQQVTLSCSPISGHRSVSWYQQTPGQGLQFLFEYFSETQRNKGNFPGRFSGRQFSNSRSEMNVSTLELGDSALYLCASSFQGGGTEAFFGQGTRLTVV.

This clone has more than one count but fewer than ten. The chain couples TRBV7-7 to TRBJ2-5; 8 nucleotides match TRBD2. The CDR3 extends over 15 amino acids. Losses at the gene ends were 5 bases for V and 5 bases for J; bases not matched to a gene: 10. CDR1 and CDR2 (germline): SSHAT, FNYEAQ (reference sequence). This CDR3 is CASSQPGGPEETQYF. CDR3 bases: TGTGCCAGCAGCCAACCGGGGGGGCCGGAGGAGACCCAGTACTTC.

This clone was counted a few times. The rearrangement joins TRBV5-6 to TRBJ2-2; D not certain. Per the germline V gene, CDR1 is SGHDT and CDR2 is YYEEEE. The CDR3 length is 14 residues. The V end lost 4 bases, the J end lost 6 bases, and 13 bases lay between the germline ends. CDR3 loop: CASSKITGSGELFF. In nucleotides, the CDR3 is TGTGCCAGCAGCAAGATTACCGGGTCCGGGGAGCTGTTTTTT.